These T cell receptor beta chains were read from a single sample in a study of blood T cell repertoires in COVID-19. Assay: immunoSEQ multiplex PCR; the TCRdb copy retains only in-frame clones and omits some. The profile shows 150,000 to 200,000 clones, roughly 83% of them singletons. The sample comprised peripheral blood. These receptors all come from a man aged 18-30 years with active or convalescent COVID-19. Each CDR3 is given with its conserved first and last residue. Fields, in order: clone size, V gene, J gene, CDR3 protein. A clone size is listed for some rows: how often the clone was seen (once, few, many), or a class if it is expanded.

>.|TRBV19|TRBJ1-3
CASSIGGALTSGNTIYF
>few|TRBV4-1|TRBJ1-4
CASSQVTGWSEKLFF
>.|TRBV9|TRBJ2-1
CASSVVGLNEQFF
>.|TRBV7-9|TRBJ2-1
CASSLVIRVAGDDEQFF
>few|TRBV6-2/TRBV6-3|TRBJ1-4
CASSSHGQANEKLFF
>.|TRBV27|TRBJ2-7
CASSLSGGNYEQYF
>few|TRBV5-4|TRBJ2-5
CASSESIRGVEETQYF
>.|TRBV20-1|TRBJ2-1
CSASGASSYNEQFF
>.|TRBV2|TRBJ1-1
CASSLRDRATEAFF
>.|TRBV7-9|TRBJ2-3
CASSSGLAIDTQYF
>.|TRBV25-1|TRBJ2-7
CASSALDRGRGEQYF
>.|TRBV18|TRBJ2-1
CASSPRLNPSSYNEQFF
>.|TRBV9|TRBJ2-3
CASSPDADTQYF
>once|TRBV6-1|TRBJ2-5
CASSEQGALGETQYF
>.|TRBV19|TRBJ2-7
CASSGFSGLTYEQYF
>.|TRBV4-2|TRBJ2-7
CASSGGERYEQYF
>.|TRBV29-1|TRBJ2-2
CSVVDSRGELFF
>.|TRBV5-6|TRBJ1-3
CASSLPGGGGNTIYF
>.|TRBV6-1|TRBJ2-7
CASSDRGPFYEQYF
>once|TRBV3-1/TRBV3-2|TRBJ2-5
CASSQDSAGGRETQYF
>.|TRBV27|TRBJ1-2
CASRFGGAFSTHGYTF
>.|TRBV5-5|TRBJ1-5
CASSFWRSSNQPQHF
>.|TRBV2|TRBJ2-7
CASKASDRETYEQYF
>.|TRBV5-1|TRBJ2-5
CASSSTVLQETQYF
>.|TRBV2|TRBJ2-1
CASSGQLNEQFF
>.|TRBV6-1|TRBJ1-4
CASSEPGAATNEKLFF
>.|TRBV5-5|TRBJ2-1
CASSRGDAYNEQFF
>.|TRBV12-5|TRBJ2-5
CASGSWTALGETQYF
>.|TRBV2|TRBJ1-2
CASSKALNYGYTF
>.|TRBV7-2|TRBJ2-7
CASSLESGMVIYEQYF
>few|TRBV6-5|TRBJ1-4
CASGTDGSVEKLFF
>once|TRBV6-1|TRBJ1-6
CASSDPDREYNSPLHF
>.|TRBV4-1|TRBJ2-7
CASSPPSDRFTYEQYF
>.|TRBV13|TRBJ2-1
CASNLRRLAGISYNEQFF
>.|TRBV24-1|TRBJ2-2
CATSDFGTRLSSGELFF
>.|TRBV18|TRBJ2-5
CASSPLAAGQETQYF
>.|TRBV6-1|TRBJ2-7
CASSEEAASSYEQYF